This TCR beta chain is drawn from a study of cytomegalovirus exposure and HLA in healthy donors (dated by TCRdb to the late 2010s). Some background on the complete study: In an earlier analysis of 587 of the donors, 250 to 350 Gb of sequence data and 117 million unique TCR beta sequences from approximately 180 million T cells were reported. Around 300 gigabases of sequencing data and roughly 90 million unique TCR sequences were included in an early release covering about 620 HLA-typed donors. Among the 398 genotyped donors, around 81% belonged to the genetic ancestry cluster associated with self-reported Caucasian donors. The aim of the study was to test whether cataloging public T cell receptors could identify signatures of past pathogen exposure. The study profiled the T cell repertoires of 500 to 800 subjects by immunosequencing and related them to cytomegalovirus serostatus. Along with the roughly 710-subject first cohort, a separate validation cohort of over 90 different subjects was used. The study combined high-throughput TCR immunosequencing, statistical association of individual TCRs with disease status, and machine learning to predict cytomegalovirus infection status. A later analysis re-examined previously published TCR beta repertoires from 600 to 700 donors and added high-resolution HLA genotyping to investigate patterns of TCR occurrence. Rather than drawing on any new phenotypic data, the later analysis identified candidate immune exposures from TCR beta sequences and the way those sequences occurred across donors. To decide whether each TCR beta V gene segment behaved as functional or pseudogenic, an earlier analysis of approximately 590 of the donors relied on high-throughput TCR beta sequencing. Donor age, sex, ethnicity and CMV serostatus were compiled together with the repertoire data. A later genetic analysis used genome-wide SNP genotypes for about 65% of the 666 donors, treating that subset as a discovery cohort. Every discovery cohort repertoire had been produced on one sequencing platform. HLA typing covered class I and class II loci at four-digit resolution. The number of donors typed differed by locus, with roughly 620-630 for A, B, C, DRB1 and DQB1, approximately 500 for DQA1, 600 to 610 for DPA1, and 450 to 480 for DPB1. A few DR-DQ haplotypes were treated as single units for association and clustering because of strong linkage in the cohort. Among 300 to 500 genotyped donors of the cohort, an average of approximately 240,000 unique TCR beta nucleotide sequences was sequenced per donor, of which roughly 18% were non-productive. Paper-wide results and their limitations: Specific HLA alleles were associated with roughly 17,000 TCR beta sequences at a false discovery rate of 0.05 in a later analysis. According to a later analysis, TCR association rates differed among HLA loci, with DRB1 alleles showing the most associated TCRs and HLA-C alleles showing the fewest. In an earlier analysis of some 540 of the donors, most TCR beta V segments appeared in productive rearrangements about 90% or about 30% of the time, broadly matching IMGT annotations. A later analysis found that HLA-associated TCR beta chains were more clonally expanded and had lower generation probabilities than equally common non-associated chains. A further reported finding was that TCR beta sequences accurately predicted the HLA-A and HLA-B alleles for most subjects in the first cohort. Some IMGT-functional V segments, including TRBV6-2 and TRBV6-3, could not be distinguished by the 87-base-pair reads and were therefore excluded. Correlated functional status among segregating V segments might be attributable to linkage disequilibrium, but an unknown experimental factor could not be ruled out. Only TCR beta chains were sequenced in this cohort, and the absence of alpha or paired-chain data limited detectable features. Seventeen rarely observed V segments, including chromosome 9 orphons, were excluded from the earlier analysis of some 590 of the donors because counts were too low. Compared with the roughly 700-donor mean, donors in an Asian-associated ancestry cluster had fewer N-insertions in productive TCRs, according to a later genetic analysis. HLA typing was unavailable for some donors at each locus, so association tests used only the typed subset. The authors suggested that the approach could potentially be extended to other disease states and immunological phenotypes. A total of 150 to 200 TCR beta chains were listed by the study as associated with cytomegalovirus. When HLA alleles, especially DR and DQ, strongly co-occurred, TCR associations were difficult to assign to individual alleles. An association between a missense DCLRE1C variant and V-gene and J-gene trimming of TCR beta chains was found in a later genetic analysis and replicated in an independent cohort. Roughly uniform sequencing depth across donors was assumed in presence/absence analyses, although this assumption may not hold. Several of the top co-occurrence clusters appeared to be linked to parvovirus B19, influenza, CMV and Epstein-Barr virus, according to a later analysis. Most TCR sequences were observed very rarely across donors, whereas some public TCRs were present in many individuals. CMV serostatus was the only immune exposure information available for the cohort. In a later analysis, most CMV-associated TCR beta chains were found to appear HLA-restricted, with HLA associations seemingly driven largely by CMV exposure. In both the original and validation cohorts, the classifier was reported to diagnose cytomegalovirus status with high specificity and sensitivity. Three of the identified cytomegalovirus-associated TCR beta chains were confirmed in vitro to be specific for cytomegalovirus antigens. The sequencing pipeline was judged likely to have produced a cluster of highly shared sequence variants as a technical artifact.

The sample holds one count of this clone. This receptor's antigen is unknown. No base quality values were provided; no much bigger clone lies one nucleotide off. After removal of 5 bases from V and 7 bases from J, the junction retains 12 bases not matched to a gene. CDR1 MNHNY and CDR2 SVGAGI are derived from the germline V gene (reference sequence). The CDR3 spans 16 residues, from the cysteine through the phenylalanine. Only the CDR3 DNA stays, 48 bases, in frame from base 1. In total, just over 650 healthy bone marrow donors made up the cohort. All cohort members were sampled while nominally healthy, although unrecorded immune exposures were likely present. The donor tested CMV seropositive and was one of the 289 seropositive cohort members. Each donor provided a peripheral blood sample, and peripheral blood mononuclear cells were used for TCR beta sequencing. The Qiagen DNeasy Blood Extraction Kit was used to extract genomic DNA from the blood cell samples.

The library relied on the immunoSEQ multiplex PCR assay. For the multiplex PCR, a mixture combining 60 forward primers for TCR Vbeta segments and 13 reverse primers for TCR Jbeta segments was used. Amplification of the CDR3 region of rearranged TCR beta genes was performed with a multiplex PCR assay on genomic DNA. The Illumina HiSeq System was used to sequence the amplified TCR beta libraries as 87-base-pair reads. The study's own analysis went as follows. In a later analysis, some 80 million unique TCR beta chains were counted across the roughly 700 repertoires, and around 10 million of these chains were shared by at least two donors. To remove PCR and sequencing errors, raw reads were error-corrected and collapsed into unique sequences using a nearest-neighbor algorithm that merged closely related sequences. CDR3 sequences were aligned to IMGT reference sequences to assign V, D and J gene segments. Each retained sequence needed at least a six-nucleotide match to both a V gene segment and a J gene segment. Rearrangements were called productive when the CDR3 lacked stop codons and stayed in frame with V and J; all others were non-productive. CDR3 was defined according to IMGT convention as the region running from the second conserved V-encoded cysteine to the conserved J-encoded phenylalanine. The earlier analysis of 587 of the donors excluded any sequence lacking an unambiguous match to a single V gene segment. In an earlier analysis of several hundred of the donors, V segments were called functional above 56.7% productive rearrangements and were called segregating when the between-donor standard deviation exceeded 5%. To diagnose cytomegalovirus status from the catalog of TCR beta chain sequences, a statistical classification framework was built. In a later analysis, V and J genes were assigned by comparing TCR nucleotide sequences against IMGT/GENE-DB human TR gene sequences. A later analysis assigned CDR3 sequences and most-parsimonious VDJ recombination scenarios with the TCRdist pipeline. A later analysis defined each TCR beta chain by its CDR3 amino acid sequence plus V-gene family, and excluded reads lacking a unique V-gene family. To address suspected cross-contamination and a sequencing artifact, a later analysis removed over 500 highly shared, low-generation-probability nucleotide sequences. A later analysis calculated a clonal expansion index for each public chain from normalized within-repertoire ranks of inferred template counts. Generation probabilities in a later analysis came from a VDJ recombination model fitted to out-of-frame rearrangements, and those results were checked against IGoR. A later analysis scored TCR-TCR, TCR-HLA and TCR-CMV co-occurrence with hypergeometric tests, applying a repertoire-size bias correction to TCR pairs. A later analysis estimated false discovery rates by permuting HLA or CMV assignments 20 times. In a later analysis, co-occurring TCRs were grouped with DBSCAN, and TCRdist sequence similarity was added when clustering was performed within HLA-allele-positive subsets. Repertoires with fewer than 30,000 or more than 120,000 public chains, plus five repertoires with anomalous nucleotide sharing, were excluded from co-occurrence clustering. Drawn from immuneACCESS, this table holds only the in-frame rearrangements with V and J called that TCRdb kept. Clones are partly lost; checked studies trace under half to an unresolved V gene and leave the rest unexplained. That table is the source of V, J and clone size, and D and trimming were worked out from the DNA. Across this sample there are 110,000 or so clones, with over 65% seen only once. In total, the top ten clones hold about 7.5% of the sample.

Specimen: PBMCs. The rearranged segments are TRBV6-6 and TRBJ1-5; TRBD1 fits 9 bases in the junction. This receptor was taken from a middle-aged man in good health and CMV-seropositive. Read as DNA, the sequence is TGTGCCAGCAGTGGACCTGGGACAGGGAGAAGACAGCCCCAGCATTTT. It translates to CASSGPGTGRRQPQHF.